The 13 T cell receptor beta chains below were found in one sample sequenced in a study of Graves' ophthalmopathy and Graves' hyperthyroidism. From RNA, the CDR3 regions of TCR beta chains were amplified and sequenced. Investigators did first-round RT-PCR with HTBI primers, then second-round multiplex PCR. TCRdb fed the multiplex PCR reads into MiXCR, producing one record per CDR3 protein. The sample lists more than 300,000 distinct CDR3 sequences, just over 15% seen once, with 5.5% to 7% in the top ten. Sequences were obtained from peripheral blood. The receptors derive from a woman between 18 and 30 years old with stable Graves' hyperthyroidism.

The table lists this clonotype with many counts. The rearrangement links TRBV18 to TRBJ1-6; D not resolved. CDR1 is KGHSH and CDR2 is LQKENI in the germline V gene. The CDR3 totals 16 residues. Between the trimmed V and J ends, which lost 4 bases and 6 bases, there was a span of 16 bases. The CDR3 bases are TGTGCCAGCTCACTTAAAGTAGAGCGGACTAATTCACCCCTCCACTTT. Translating it yields CASSLKVERTNSPLHF.

V is TRBV4-2 and J is TRBJ2-5; D assignment may be TRBD1 or TRBD2 (6 bases each). Germline V gives CDR1 LGHNA, CDR2 YNFKEQ. The CDR3 is 14 residues long. V gave up 4 bases and J gave up 4 bases, with 13 bases separating them. CDR3 coding DNA: TGTGCCAGCAGCCGAGAGGGGGGCTTAGAGACCCAGTACTTC. It is translated as CASSREGGLETQYF.

This clonotype was seen many times. This chain uses TRBV2 with TRBJ2-4, with D uncertain. V lost 4 bases and J 6 bases, leaving 7 bases between the germline ends. The germline CDR1 and CDR2 sequences are SNHLY and FYNNEI. This CDR3 is built from 12 residues. Written as DNA, the CDR3 is TGTGCCAGCAGTGGAACGCCAAACATTCAGTACTTC. The encoded protein is CASSGTPNIQYF.

This clonotype was detected many times. V gene TRBV12-3 or TRBV12-4 combines with J gene TRBJ1-1; D perhaps matches TRBD1 (5 bases). V lost 3 bases to trimming and J lost 1 base, with 15 bases between them. The CDR3 contains 16 residues. The CDR3, as DNA: TGTGCCAGCAGTTTTTCGGGTTTGGGACCGAACACTGAAGCTTTCTTT. Protein: CASSFSGLGPNTEAFF.

In this sample, this clonotype turned up many times. The CDR3 DNA reads as TGTGCCAGCAGGGACACGCTGAACACTGAAGCTTTCTTT. It specifies CASRDTLNTEAFF. The chain combines TRBV6-1 with TRBJ1-1, with D perhaps TRBD1 (5 bases). Germline CDR1 and CDR2: MNHNS and SASEGT. V dropped 6 bases and J dropped 0 bases, with 8 bases sitting between them. This CDR3 region has 13 residues.

This clonotype was recorded once. It may be a read error: a sequence one base away is much more abundant. This sequence joins TRBV11-2 and TRBJ2-7, with D possibly TRBD1 on 5 matching bases. Germline assignment: CDR1 SGHAT and CDR2 FQNNGV. The V gene lost 3 bases and the J gene lost 4 bases, with 19 bases spanning the gap. CDR3 length equals 16 residues. CDR3 nucleotide sequence: TGTGCCAGCAGCTTTGGTGTGGACATAGAATTTTACGAGCAGTACTTC. Encoded protein: CASSFGVDIEFYEQYF.

This clonotype turned up a few times. This chain links TRBV18 with TRBJ2-2, with TRBD2 matching over 9 bases. V shed 1 base, J shed 1 base, and the junction held 4 bases outside the gene matches. Germline V lookup: CDR1 KGHSH, CDR2 LQKENI. The CDR3 runs to 17 residues. CDR3 amino acids: CASSPLAGDRNTGELFF. CDR3 in DNA: TGTGCCAGCTCACCACTAGCGGGGGACCGGAACACCGGGGAGCTGTTTTTT. Complete variable domain (other parts from reference TRBV18 and TRBJ2-2): NAGVMQNPRHLVRRRGQEARLRCSPMKGHSHVYWYRQLPEEGLKFMVYLQKENIIDESGMPKERFSAEFPKEGPSILRIQQVVRGDSAAYFCASSPLAGDRNTGELFFGEGSRLTVL.

The chain has TRBV12-3 or TRBV12-4 and TRBJ1-1, with no clear D. This CDR3 has 14 residues. Trimming removed 6 bases from V and 0 bases from J, with 11 bases in between. The CDR3 region is CASRESVVNTEAFF. As DNA, the CDR3 is TGTGCCAGCAGGGAGAGCGTAGTGAACACTGAAGCTTTCTTT.

This clonotype was recorded many times. This chain connects TRBV12-3 or TRBV12-4 to TRBJ2-5; D gene uncertain. The length of the CDR3 is 14 residues. Deletions cut 1 base from V and 1 base from J, with 7 bases between. DNA of the CDR3: TGTGCCAGCAGTTTAGGAGGTATCCAAGAGACCCAGTACTTC. Encoded protein: CASSLGGIQETQYF.

There are many counts of this clonotype. The chain links TRBV11-1 to TRBJ1-1; weak D call: TRBD1 (5 bases). With 3 bases removed from V and 0 bases from J, the gap between germline ends came to 11 bases. The CDR3 sequence is 15 residues long. CDR1 and CDR2 from the germline V gene are SGHAT and FQDESV (reference sequence). This chain's CDR3 is CASSFSGTLNTEAFF. DNA of the CDR3: TGTGCCAGCAGCTTTAGTGGGACGTTGAACACTGAAGCTTTCTTT.

The J gene is TRBJ1-1, the V gene TRBV19, with a weak D call TRBD1 (5 bases). Germline-derived CDR1 and CDR2 are LNHDA and SQIVND (reference sequence). V lost 9 bases to trimming and J lost 1 base, with 12 bases between them. The CDR3 runs to 13 residues. The chain's CDR3 is CASQWDSNTEAFF. The CDR3, as DNA: TGTGCCAGCCAATGGGACTCGAACACTGAAGCTTTCTTT.

The CDR3 DNA sequence: TGTGCCAGCATCAGGACAGGCCACCAAGAGACCCAGTACTTC. Its translation is CASIRTGHQETQYF. The rearrangement links TRBV7-9 to TRBJ2-5, with 7 nucleotides matching TRBD1. The CDR3 runs to 14 residues. Germline V lookup: CDR1 SEHNR, CDR2 FQNEAQ (reference sequence). Unmatched junction bases numbered 5, after V lost 7 bases and J lost 0 bases.

The chain has TRBV7-9 and TRBJ1-2, with D tentatively TRBD1 (5 bases). CDR3 length: 14 residues. Per germline, CDR1 SEHNR and CDR2 FQNEAQ (reference sequence). V lost 5 bases, J lost 3 bases, and 13 bases lay in between. CDR3 nucleotide sequence: TGTGCCAGCAGCCCCTCAGGGATCGACTATGGCTACACCTTC. It specifies CASSPSGIDYGYTF. Together with reference TRBV7-9 and TRBJ1-2, the CDR3 gives the full variable domain: DTGVSQNPRHKITKRGQNVTFRCDPISEHNRLYWYRQTLGQGPEFLTYFQNEAQLEKSRLLSDRFSAERPKGSFSTLEIQRTEQGDSAMYLCASSPSGIDYGYTFGSGTRLTVV.